This T cell receptor (beta chain) was observed in a study of technical replicates of blood from a handful of donors. This clone occurred once. Measured with immunoSEQ multiplex PCR; TCRdb has only the in-frame clones, and not every one. The profile covers around 63,000 clones, with more than 95% appearing a single time and over 0.15% taken by the ten largest. Material for sequencing was T cells isolated from PBMCs. The sequence derives from a human donor in good health.

The chain's CDR3 is CASSQDPGQGVFGEQFF. The CDR3 region has the DNA TGCGCCAGCAGCCAAGATCCGGGACAGGGGGTTTTTGGTGAGCAGTTCTTC. The chain joins TRBV4-1 to TRBJ2-1, with 11 bases lining up with TRBD1. The CDR3 contains 17 residues. The V and J ends lost 0 bases and 9 bases, in that order; junction bases with no gene match: 10. Germline CDR1 and CDR2: MGHRA and YSYEKL.